This T cell receptor beta chain emerged from a study of blood T cell repertoires in COVID-19. Study-level background: Acute-phase and convalescent COVID-19 samples originated in the United States, Italy and Spain.

The V gene's germline CDR1 is MGHRA and CDR2 YSYEKL. The CDR3 runs 15 residues. The V and J ends lost 1 base and 1 base, in that order; junction bases with no gene match: 2. Clones were read by immunoSEQ multiplex PCR, and TCRdb kept only the in-frame ones, dropping some. Of over 100,000 clones in the sample, 70% to 85% were seen once. The receptor's source is a woman of 80 years or more with active or convalescent COVID-19. What was sequenced was peripheral blood. The chain links TRBV4-1 to TRBJ1-2; TRBD1 aligns across 8 bases. CDR3 bases: TGCGCCAGCAGCCAAGTGACAGGGGTTAACTATGGCTACACCTTC. This encodes CASSQVTGVNYGYTF.